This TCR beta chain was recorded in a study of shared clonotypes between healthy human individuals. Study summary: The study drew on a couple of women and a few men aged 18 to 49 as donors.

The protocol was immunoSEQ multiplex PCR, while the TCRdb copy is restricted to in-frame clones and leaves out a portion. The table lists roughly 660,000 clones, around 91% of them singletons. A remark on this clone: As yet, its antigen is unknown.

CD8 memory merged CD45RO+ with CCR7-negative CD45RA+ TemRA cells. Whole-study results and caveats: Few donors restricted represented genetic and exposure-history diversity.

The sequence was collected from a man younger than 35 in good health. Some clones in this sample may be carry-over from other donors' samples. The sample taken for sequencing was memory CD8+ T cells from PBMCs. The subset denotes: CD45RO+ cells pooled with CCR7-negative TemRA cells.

In DNA, the CDR3 is TGTGCCAGCAGTGTCCCCACATCAAGCGCTTACTACAATGAGCAGTTCTTC. Residues: CASSVPTSSAYYNEQFF. The V gene is TRBV6-1, the J gene TRBJ2-1; D is unclear. Germline CDR1 reads MNHNS; CDR2 reads SASEGT. Between the trimmed V and J ends, which lost 4 bases and 3 bases, there was a span of 19 bases. The CDR3 loop spans 17 amino acids.